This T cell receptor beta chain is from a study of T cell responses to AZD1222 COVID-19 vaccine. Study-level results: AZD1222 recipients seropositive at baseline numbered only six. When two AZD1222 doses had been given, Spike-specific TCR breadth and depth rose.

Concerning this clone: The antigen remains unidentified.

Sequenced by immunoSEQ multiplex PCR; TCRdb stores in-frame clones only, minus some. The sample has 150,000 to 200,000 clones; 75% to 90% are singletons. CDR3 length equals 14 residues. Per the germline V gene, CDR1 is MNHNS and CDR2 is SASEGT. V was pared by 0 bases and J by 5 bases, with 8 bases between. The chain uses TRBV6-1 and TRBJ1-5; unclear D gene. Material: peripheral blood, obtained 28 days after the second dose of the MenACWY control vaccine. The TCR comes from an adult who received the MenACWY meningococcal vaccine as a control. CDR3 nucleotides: TGTGCCAGCAGTGAAGCGAGGCGGGATCAGCCCCAGCATTTT. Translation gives CASSEARRDQPQHF.